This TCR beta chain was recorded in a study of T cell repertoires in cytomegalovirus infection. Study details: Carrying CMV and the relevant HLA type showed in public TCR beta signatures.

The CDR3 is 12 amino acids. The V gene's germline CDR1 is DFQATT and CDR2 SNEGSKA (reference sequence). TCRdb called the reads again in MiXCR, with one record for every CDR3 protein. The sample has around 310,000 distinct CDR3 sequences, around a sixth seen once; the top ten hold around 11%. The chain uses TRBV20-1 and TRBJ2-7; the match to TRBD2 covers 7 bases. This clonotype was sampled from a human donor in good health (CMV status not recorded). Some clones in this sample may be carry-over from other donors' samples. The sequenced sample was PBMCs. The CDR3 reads CSQAGVSYEQYF. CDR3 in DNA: TGCAGCCAGGCGGGGGTCTCCTACGAGCAGTACTTC.